This T cell receptor (beta chain) was sequenced in a study of early T cells in non-severe SARS-CoV-2 infection. Study-level background: Sequenced material consisted of bulk RNA (from unsorted whole blood), and chains were unpaired. Whole-study results and caveats: Matches to VDJdb favored anti-spike CD8 responses and missed private and CD4 specificities.

Individually, cDNA molecules had unique molecular identifiers attached to them. In TCRdb, the 5' RACE reads were re-called with MiXCR into one record per CDR3 protein. The sample yields about 68,000 distinct CDR3 sequences, roughly a tenth seen once. This CDR3 is 13 amino acids long. This clonotype was seen many times. The antigen remains unidentified. The sample consisted of whole blood. This chain connects TRBV21-1 to TRBJ1-2; the table names TRBD1, a call not compared with the DNA. TRBV21-1 is recorded as a pseudogene. This clonotype was sampled from an adult who was a healthcare worker with PCR-confirmed SARS-CoV-2 infection or an uninfected control (not recorded which). The CDR3 spells CASSSRQGNGYTF. CDR3 coding DNA: TGTGCCAGCAGCTCCCGACAGGGTAATGGCTACACCTTC.